What follows is one T cell receptor (beta chain) and its context. The data derive from a study of glioma-infiltrating T cells after dendritic cell vaccination. Study-level background: Treatment, given 2003 to 2012, was autologous tumor lysate-pulsed dendritic cell vaccination.

Data came from immunoSEQ multiplex PCR; TCRdb stores just in-frame clones and leaves some out. Of 99,000 or so clones in the sample, roughly 80% were seen once. Time point: after dendritic cell vaccination, including at tumor progression/relapse. Selection required adequate fresh-frozen tumor tissue plus more than two years' survival data. This TCR was recovered from a human donor with glioblastoma. Sequencing was performed on blood, taken after dendritic cell vaccination.

This chain's CDR3 is CASSYRGRDYGYTF. The CDR3 region has the DNA TGTGCCAGCAGTTACAGGGGTAGGGACTATGGCTACACCTTC. The chain links TRBV27 to TRBJ1-2; TRBD1 matches at 7 bases. J lost 3 bases, V lost 4 bases, and 5 bases had no gene match. The CDR3 contains 14 residues. Germline CDR1 reads MNHEY; CDR2 reads SMNVEV (reference sequence).